This passage covers 13 T cell receptor beta chains from one sample sequenced in a study of CD8 T cells in ankylosing spondylitis. TCRdb ran MiXCR on the 5' RACE reads and lists one entry per CDR3 protein. The profile shows 250,000 or so distinct CDR3 sequences, 18% of them singletons. Input material: blood, either unsorted or a sorted T cell fraction (not recorded which). Receptors originate from a male donor with ankylosing spondylitis or in good health (not recorded which).

The chain uses TRBV20-1 and TRBJ2-1; 7 positions agree with TRBD2. Trimming removed 5 bases from V and 8 bases from J; junction bases left unmatched: 6. The CDR3 loop spans 12 amino acids. Germline assignment: CDR1 DFQATT and CDR2 SNEGSKA (reference sequence). The CDR3 nucleotides are TGCAGTGCTGCGGGAGAGGGGTATGAGCAGTTCTTC. Translated: CSAAGEGYEQFF.

This clonotype was counted only a few times. V usage is TRBV6-5 and J usage is TRBJ2-5; 10 nucleotides align to TRBD1. V trimming: 4 bases; J trimming: 8 bases; junction bases outside the gene matches: 7. Germline V CDR1 and CDR2: MNHEY, SVGAGI. The CDR3 contains 14 residues. CDR3 coding DNA: TGTGCCAGCAGTTGGTGGGACAGGGGAAAAACCCAGTACTTC. Encoded protein: CASSWWDRGKTQYF.

V usage is TRBV5-3 and J usage is TRBJ2-1, with D possibly matching TRBD2 (5 bases). TRBV5-3 is sorted into the ORF group, with uncertain function. Trimming took 3 bases from V and 6 from J, leaving 22 bases between them. This CDR3 contains 17 residues. The CDR3 is CARSSGKSGEHPNEQFF. The CDR3, as DNA: TGTGCCAGAAGCTCCGGAAAAAGCGGAGAACACCCCAATGAGCAGTTCTTC.

Only a few counts were recorded for this clonotype. The chain uses TRBV27 and TRBJ1-5, with D possibly TRBD1 on 5 matching bases. The CDR3 contains 13 residues. Germline V gives CDR1 MNHEY, CDR2 SMNVEV (reference sequence). V was cut by 3 bases and J by 5 bases, with 8 bases left in between. The CDR3 bases are TGTGCCAGCAGTTTGGGGGGTGATCAGCCCCAGCATTTT. This gives the protein CASSLGGDQPQHF.

This clonotype was seen repeatedly, ten times or more. V is TRBV2 and J is TRBJ1-5; 7 nucleotides match TRBD1. In germline, CDR1 is SNHLY, CDR2 FYNNEI. The J segment lost 4 bases and the V segment lost 7 bases, leaving 7 bases of the junction unmatched. The CDR3 contains 14 residues. The CDR3 region has the DNA TGTGCCAGCAAGGGGGCAAACTCTAATCAGCCCCAGCATTTT. Protein: CASKGANSNQPQHF.

The V gene is TRBV4-3, the J gene TRBJ2-1; TRBD1 or TRBD2 may be the D gene (5 bases each). V lost 1 base to trimming and J lost 9 bases, with 16 bases between them. The CDR3 runs 15 residues. The germline V gene has CDR1 LGHNA and CDR2 YSLEER. The CDR3 loop reads CASSQVGTSKVEQFF. CDR3 nucleotide sequence: TGCGCCAGCAGCCAAGTCGGGACGTCGAAGGTTGAGCAGTTCTTC.

The gene calls are TRBV4-1 and TRBJ2-5; D not resolved. Trimming left V 4 bases short and J 0 bases short, with 9 bases between. This CDR3 spans 14 amino acids. CDR1 and CDR2 from the germline V gene are MGHRA and YSYEKL. Written as DNA, the CDR3 is TGCGCCAGCAGCCCGAAGACGGACCAAGAGACCCAGTACTTC. Its translation is CASSPKTDQETQYF.

The chain combines TRBV27 with TRBJ2-7, with 7 bases lining up with TRBD1. The CDR3 covers 14 residues. The V segment lost 8 bases and the J segment 3 bases; nucleotides outside the gene matches: 10. Germline values: CDR1 MNHEY, CDR2 SMNVEV (reference sequence). This CDR3 reads CASRADRDGYEQYF. In nucleotides, the CDR3 is TGTGCCAGCCGGGCCGACAGGGATGGCTACGAGCAGTACTTC.

This clonotype occurred a few times. The rearrangement joins TRBV6-5 to TRBJ2-1; 8 nucleotides align to TRBD2. CDR1 MNHEY and CDR2 SVGAGI come from the germline V gene. The V gene end was trimmed by 4 bases and the J gene end by 7 bases; junction bases not matched to a gene: 18. The CDR3 covers 18 residues. CDR3 sequence (DNA): TGTGCCAGCAGTTTCACCGCTAACTCCGGGACTAGATATAATGAGCAGTTCTTC. Translated, it gives CASSFTANSGTRYNEQFF.

The chain employs TRBV7-3 and TRBJ2-3; D remains unclear. The CDR3 is 14 amino acids. Between the trimmed V and J ends, which lost 5 bases and 0 bases, there was a span of 9 bases. Germline V gives CDR1 SGHTA, CDR2 FQGTGA. CDR3 bases: TGTGCCAGCAGCCAGGTCGGGAGCACAGATACGCAGTATTTT. It yields the protein CASSQVGSTDTQYF.

This chain uses TRBV5-1 with TRBJ1-2; D gene unclear. The CDR3 contains 16 residues. The germline gives CDR1 SGHRS, CDR2 YFSETQ. Trimming shortened V by 0 bases and J by 3 bases, and 15 bases separated the two germline ends. The CDR3 DNA is TGCGCCAGCAGCTTGGCCGGAGGGTTGATCGACTATGGCTACACCTTC. It codes for CASSLAGGLIDYGYTF.

This clonotype was found a few times. The chain employs TRBV21-1 and TRBJ2-5; the table calls TRBD1, which could not be checked here. TRBV21-1 is marked as a pseudogene. The CDR3 runs to 15 residues. The CDR3 DNA reads as TGTGCCAGCAGCACCATTCCCGGGAGCGGGGAGACCCAGTACTTC. Translating it yields CASSTIPGSGETQYF.

This clonotype was detected ten times or more. The rearrangement links TRBV4-2 to TRBJ2-2, with 8 bases that match TRBD2. CDR3 length: 19 amino acids. The V and J ends lost 0 bases and 4 bases, in that order; junction bases with no gene match: 13. Per the germline V gene, CDR1 is LGHNA and CDR2 is YNFKEQ. CDR3 bases: TGTGCCAGCAGCCAAGATCATATTAGCGGGGAGTCGGGCACCGGGGAGCTGTTTTTT. Its protein is CASSQDHISGESGTGELFF.